This is a list of T cell receptor beta chains from one sample in a study of shared clonotypes between healthy human individuals. Measured with immunoSEQ multiplex PCR; TCRdb has only the in-frame clones, and not every one. This sample has approximately 1.4 million clones, with approximately 98% found just once. Material for sequencing was naive CD4+ T cells sorted from blood. These receptors were taken from a man younger than 45 in good health. Both conserved end residues are part of each CDR3. D genes are given only for firm matches. The size entry is marked missing in some rows and otherwise reads once, few, many or a size class.

CDR3nt,CDR3aa,len,d_gene,v_gene,abundance,j_gene
TGTGCCAGCTCACCGTCTAGCGGAACCTACGAGCAGTACTTC,CASSPSSGTYEQYF,14,TRBD2,TRBV18,-,TRBJ2-7
TGTGCCAGCAACGCCCTAGGGGGCGCCGGGGAGCTGTTTTTT,CASNALGGAGELFF,14,TRBD1,TRBV28,-,TRBJ2-2
TGTGCCAGCAGTTACTCGGGACAGAGGACTAATCAGCCCCAGCATTTT,CASSYSGQRTNQPQHF,16,TRBD1,TRBV6-6,-,TRBJ1-5
TGTGCCAGTAGTATAAGACAGGTGACTGGGGCCAACGTCCTGACTTTC,CASSIRQVTGANVLTF,16,-,TRBV19,once,TRBJ2-6
TGTGCCAGCAGGTCCCTTTCGGATACGCAGTATTTT,CASRSLSDTQYF,12,-,TRBV28,-,TRBJ2-3
TGTGCCAGCAGTCGCGGGGGTCATCAGCCCCAGCATTTT,CASSRGGHQPQHF,13,-,TRBV6-5,-,TRBJ1-5
TGCGCCAGCAGCTCTGGGACAGGGGGAAACACCATATATTTT,CASSSGTGGNTIYF,14,TRBD1,TRBV5-1,once,TRBJ1-3
TGTGCCAGCAGCTTAGGACCCCCCAATGAGCAGTTCTTC,CASSLGPPNEQFF,13,-,TRBV7-2,-,TRBJ2-1
TGCGCCAGCAGCGATGGCGGGAGGGCCACTGAGCAGTTCTTC,CASSDGGRATEQFF,14,TRBD2,TRBV5-1,-,TRBJ2-1
TGTGCCAGCAGTAACAGGGCCACCGGGGAGCTGTTTTTT,CASSNRATGELFF,13,-,TRBV6-5,once,TRBJ2-2
TGCGCCAGCAGCCAAGATCCCTACGAGCAGTACTTC,CASSQDPYEQYF,12,-,TRBV4-3,-,TRBJ2-7
TGTGCCACCAGCAGAGGTGGTACCGGGGCCAACGTCCTGACTTTC,CATSRGGTGANVLTF,15,-,TRBV15,-,TRBJ2-6
TGCAGCGTTGATAAGGGCGGAGATACGCAGTATTTT,CSVDKGGDTQYF,12,-,TRBV29-1,-,TRBJ2-3
TGTGCCACCAGCCCGGTGGGGAGATTGCGTTGGGGCAACGGGGGTACGCAGTATTTT,CATSPVGRLRWGNGGTQYF,19,-,TRBV15,-,TRBJ2-3
TGTGCCAGCAGTAGGACTAGCGGCTATACGCAGTATTTT,CASSRTSGYTQYF,13,TRBD2,TRBV7-9,-,TRBJ2-3
TGTGCCAGCAGTACCCCACTAGCGGGATCAGATACGCAGTATTTT,CASSTPLAGSDTQYF,15,TRBD2,TRBV28,-,TRBJ2-3
TGTGCCAGCAGCCGATCAGGACAGTCGATTTATGGCTACACCTTC,CASSRSGQSIYGYTF,15,-,TRBV27,-,TRBJ1-2
TGTGCCAGCTCACCTGGCGCCCCCGGGGAGCTGTTTTTT,CASSPGAPGELFF,13,-,TRBV18,-,TRBJ2-2
TGTGCCAGCAGTGAATTGGGTGAAGCTTTCTTT,CASSELGEAFF,11,-,TRBV6-1,-,TRBJ1-1
TGCGCCAGCAGCATCCACTCAGAGACAGATACGCAGTATTTT,CASSIHSETDTQYF,14,-,TRBV5-1,-,TRBJ2-3
TGTGCCAGCAGCAAGAGTAATAGTGAGCAGTTCTTC,CASSKSNSEQFF,12,-,TRBV21-1,-,TRBJ2-1
TGTGCCAGCAGTTCCACAGGGGTTGAGACCCAGTACTTC,CASSSTGVETQYF,13,TRBD1,TRBV6-5,-,TRBJ2-5
TGTGCCAGCAGAACAACAGGGGGCACCGGGGAGCTGTTTTTT,CASRTTGGTGELFF,14,TRBD1,TRBV2,-,TRBJ2-2
TGTGCCAGCAGCCCCACCCCGCCGGGACAGGGGTACGAGCAGTACTTC,CASSPTPPGQGYEQYF,16,TRBD1,TRBV7-3,-,TRBJ2-7
TGTGCCAGCAGCCAGGGCGGACAGAACTACGAGCAGTACTTC,CASSQGGQNYEQYF,14,-,TRBV28,-,TRBJ2-7
TGTGCCAGCATGAAGGTCGGGACTAGCCGGGCGGGAGGGACCGGGGAGCTGTTTTTT,CASMKVGTSRAGGTGELFF,19,TRBD2,TRBV27,-,TRBJ2-2
TGTGCCAGCAGTAAGGAGAGTGGCACTGAAGCTTTCTTT,CASSKESGTEAFF,13,-,TRBV2,-,TRBJ1-1
TGTGCCAGCAGCGGCGGGACTAGCGCCGGCTACGAGCAGTACTTC,CASSGGTSAGYEQYF,15,TRBD2,TRBV9,-,TRBJ2-7
TGTGCCAGCAGTCTAATACAGGGGTTAAGCAATCAGCCCCAGCATTTT,CASSLIQGLSNQPQHF,16,TRBD1,TRBV28,-,TRBJ1-5
TGTGCCAGCAGCTTGGTTGGAGGGAGTCACACAGATACGCAGTATTTT,CASSLVGGSHTDTQYF,16,-,TRBV5-4,once,TRBJ2-3
TGCGCCAGCAGCTTGGGCAGCTCTTTGAGGACTGAAGCTTTCTTT,CASSLGSSLRTEAFF,15,-,TRBV5-1,-,TRBJ1-1
TGTGCCAGCAGCCAGGGGGGCCGACCGTTGCCTGAAGCTTTCTTT,CASSQGGRPLPEAFF,15,-,TRBV4-2,-,TRBJ1-1
TGTGCCAGCAGCAAAGTATACGGAGGGGGTGGCAATGAGCAGTTCTTC,CASSKVYGGGGNEQFF,16,-,TRBV21-1,-,TRBJ2-1